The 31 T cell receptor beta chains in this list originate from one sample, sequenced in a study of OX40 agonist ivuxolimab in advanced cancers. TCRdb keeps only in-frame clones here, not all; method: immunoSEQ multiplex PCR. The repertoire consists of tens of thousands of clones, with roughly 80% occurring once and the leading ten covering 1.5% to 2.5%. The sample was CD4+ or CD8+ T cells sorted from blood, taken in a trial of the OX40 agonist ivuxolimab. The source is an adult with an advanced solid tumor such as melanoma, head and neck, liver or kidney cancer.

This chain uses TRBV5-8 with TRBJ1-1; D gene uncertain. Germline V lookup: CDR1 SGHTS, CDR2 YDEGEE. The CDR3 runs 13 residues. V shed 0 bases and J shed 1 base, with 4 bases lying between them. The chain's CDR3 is CASSLVSNTEAFF. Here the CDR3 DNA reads TGTGCCAGCAGCTTGGTCTCGAACACTGAAGCTTTCTTT.

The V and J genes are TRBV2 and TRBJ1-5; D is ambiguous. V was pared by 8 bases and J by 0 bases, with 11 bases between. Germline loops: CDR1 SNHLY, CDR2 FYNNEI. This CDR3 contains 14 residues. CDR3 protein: CASGGVNSNQPQHF. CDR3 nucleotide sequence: TGTGCCAGCGGTGGAGTAAATAGCAATCAGCCCCAGCATTTT.

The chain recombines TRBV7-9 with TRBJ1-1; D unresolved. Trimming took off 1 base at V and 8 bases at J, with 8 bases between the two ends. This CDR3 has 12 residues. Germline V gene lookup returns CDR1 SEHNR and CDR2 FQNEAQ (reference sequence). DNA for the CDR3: TGTGCCAGCAGCTTAGTCGGTTCCGAAGCTTTCTTT. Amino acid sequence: CASSLVGSEAFF.

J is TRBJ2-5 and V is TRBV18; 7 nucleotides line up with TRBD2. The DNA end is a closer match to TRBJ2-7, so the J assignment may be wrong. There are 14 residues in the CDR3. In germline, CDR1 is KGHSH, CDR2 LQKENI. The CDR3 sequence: CASSPETSAYEQYF. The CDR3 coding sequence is TGTGCCAGCTCACCCGAAACTAGCGCCTACGAGCAGTACTTC.

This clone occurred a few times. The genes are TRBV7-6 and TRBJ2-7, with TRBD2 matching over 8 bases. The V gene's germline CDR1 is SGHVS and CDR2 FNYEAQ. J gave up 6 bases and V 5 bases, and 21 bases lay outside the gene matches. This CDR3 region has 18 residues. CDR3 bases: TGTGCCAGCAGCCCTCGGGGGGTAGCGGGGAGAGCACTTTTCGAGCAGTACTTC. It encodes CASSPRGVAGRALFEQYF.

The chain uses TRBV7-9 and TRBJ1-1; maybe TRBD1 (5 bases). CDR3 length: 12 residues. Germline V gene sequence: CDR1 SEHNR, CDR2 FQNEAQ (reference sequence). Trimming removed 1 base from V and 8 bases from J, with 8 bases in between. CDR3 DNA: TGTGCCAGCAGCTTAGGACAGAAAGAAGCTTTCTTT. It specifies CASSLGQKEAFF.

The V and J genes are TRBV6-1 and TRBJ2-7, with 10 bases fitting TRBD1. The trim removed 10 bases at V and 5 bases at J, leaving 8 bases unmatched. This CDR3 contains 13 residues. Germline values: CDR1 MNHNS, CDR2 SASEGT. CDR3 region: CATKRQGADEQYF. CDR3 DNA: TGTGCCACCAAGAGACAGGGGGCGGACGAGCAGTACTTC.

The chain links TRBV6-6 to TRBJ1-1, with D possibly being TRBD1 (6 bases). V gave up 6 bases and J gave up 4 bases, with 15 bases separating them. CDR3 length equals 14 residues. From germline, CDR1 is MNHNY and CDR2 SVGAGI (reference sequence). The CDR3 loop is CASRLAGGATEAFF. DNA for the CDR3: TGTGCCAGCAGATTAGCGGGGGGGGCCACTGAAGCTTTCTTT.

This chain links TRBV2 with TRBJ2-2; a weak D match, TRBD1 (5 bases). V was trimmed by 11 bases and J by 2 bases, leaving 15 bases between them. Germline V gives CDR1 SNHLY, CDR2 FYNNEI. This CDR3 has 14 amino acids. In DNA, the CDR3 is TGTGCCTGCCGGCAAGGGGCCAACACCGGGGAGCTGTTTTTT. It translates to CACRQGANTGELFF.

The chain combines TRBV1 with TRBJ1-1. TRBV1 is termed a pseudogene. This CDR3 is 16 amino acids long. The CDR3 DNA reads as TGCACCAGCAGCCAAGATGTCAGCTATGTCGAAACTGAAGCTTTCTTT. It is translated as CTSSQDVSYVETEAFF.

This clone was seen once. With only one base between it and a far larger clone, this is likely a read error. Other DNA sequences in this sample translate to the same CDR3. CDR3 bases: TGTGCCAGCAGCCAAGAGATGGGCACTGAAGCTTTCTTT. Protein product: CASSQEMGTEAFF. V usage is TRBV5-4 and J usage is TRBJ1-1; D gene uncertain. Germline-derived CDR1 and CDR2 are SGHNT and YYREEE (reference sequence). The ends were cut back, 4 bases at V and 4 bases at J, with 11 bases in the middle. The CDR3 sequence is 13 residues long. The entire variable domain, with the rest obtained from reference TRBV5-4 and TRBJ1-1, is as follows: ETGVTQSPTHLIKTRGQQVTLRCSSQSGHNTVSWYQQALGQGPQFIFQYYREEENGRGNFPPRFSGLQFPNYSSELNVNALELDDSALYLCASSQEMGTEAFFGQGTRLTVV.

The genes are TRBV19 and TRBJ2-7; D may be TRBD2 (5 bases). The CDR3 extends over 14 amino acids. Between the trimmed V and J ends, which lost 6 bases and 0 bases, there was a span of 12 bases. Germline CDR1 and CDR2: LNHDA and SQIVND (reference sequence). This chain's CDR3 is CASRRLAPSYEQYV. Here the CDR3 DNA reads TGTGCCAGTAGAAGGCTAGCCCCCTCCTACGAGCAGTACGTC.

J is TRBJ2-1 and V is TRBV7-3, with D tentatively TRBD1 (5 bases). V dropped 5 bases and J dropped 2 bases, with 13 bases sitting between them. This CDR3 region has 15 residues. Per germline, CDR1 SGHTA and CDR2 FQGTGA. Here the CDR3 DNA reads TGTGCCAGCAGCCCTCAGGGCCCGGCCTACAATGAGCAGTTCTTC. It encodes CASSPQGPAYNEQFF.

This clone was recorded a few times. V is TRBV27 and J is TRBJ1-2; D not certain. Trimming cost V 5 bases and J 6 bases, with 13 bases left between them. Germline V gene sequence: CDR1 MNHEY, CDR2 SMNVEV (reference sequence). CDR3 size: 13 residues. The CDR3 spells CASSVSRANGYTF. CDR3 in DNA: TGTGCCAGCAGTGTCAGCCGGGCCAATGGCTACACCTTC.

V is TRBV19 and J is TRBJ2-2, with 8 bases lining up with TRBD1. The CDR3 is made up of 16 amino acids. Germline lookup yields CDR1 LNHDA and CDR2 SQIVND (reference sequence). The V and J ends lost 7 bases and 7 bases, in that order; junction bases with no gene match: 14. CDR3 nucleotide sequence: TGTGCCAGTATTCAATCACCAGGGGGCAGGGGCGGGGAGCTGTTTTTT. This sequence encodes CASIQSPGGRGGELFF.

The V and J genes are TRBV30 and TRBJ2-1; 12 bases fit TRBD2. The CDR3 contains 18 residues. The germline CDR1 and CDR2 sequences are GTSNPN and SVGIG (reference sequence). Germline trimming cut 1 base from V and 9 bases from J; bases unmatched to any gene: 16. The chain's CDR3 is CAWSDYPLAGGLVVEQFF. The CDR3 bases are TGTGCCTGGAGTGATTATCCACTAGCGGGAGGTCTAGTGGTTGAGCAGTTCTTC.

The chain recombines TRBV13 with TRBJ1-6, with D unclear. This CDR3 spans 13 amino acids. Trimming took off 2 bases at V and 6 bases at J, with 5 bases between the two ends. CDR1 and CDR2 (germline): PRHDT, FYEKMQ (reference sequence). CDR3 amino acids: CASSLQTNSPLHF. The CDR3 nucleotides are TGTGCCAGCAGCTTACAGACTAATTCACCCCTCCACTTT.

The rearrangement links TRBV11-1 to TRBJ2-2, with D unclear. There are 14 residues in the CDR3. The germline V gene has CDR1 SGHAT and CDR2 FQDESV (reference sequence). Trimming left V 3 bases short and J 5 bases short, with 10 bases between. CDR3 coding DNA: TGTGCCAGCAGCTTGTCAGCGTCAACCGGGGAGCTGTTTTTT. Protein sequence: CASSLSASTGELFF.

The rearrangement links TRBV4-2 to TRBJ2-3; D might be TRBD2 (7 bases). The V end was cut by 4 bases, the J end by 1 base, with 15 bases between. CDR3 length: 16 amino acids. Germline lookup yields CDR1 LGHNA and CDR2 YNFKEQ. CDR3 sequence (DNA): TGTGCCAGCAGCCGAGCAGGGGAGGGAGGCACAGATACGCAGTATTTT. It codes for CASSRAGEGGTDTQYF.

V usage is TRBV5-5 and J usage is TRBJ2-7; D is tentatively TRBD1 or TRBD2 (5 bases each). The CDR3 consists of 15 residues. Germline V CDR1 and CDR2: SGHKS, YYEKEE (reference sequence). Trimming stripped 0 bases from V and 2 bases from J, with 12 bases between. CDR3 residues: CASSLDGGWTYEQYF. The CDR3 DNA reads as TGTGCCAGCAGCTTGGATGGGGGTTGGACCTACGAGCAGTACTTC.

CDR3 residues: CASSLAMTGRHTEAFF. The DNA for the CDR3 is TGTGCCAGCAGCTTAGCTATGACAGGGCGGCACACTGAAGCTTTCTTT. The chain uses TRBV7-9 and TRBJ1-1, with TRBD1 matching 7 bases. V dropped 0 bases and J dropped 3; count of bases not matched to a gene: 7. The CDR3 has 16 residues. CDR1 is SEHNR, CDR2 FQNEAQ, per germline (reference sequence).

The CDR3 here is CASSLEEGGLSSYEQYF. In DNA form, the CDR3 reads TGTGCCAGCAGCCTCGAAGAGGGAGGGTTAAGCTCCTACGAGCAGTACTTC. J is TRBJ2-7 and V is TRBV11-2, with 7 bases lining up with TRBD2. The V and J ends lost 5 bases and 0 bases, in that order; junction bases with no gene match: 13. Germline V gene sequence: CDR1 SGHAT, CDR2 FQNNGV. This CDR3 spans 17 amino acids.

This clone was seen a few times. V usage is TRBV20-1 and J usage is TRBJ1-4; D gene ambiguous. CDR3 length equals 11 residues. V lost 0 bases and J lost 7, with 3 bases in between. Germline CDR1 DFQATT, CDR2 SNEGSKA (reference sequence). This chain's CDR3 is CSARDLEKLFF. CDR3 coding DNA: TGCAGTGCTAGAGATCTTGAAAAACTGTTTTTT.

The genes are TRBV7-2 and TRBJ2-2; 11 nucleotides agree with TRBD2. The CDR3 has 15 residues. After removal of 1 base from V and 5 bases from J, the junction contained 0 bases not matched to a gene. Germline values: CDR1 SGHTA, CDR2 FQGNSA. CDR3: CASSLGTSGTGELFF. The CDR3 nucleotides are TGTGCCAGCAGCTTAGGGACTAGCGGGACCGGGGAGCTGTTTTTT.

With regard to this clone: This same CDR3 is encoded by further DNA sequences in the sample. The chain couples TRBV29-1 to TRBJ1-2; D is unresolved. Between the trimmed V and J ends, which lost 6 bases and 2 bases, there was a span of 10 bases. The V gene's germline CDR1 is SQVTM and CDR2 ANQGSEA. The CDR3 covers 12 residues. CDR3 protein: CSVGDLNYGYTF. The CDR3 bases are TGCAGCGTGGGAGACCTAAACTATGGCTACACCTTC.

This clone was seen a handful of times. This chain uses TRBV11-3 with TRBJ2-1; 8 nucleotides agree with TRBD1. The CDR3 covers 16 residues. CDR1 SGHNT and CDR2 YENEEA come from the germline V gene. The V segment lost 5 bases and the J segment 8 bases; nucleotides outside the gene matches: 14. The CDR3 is CASSLGPDRGFDEQFF. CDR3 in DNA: TGTGCCAGCAGCCTCGGACCCGACAGGGGTTTTGATGAGCAGTTCTTC.

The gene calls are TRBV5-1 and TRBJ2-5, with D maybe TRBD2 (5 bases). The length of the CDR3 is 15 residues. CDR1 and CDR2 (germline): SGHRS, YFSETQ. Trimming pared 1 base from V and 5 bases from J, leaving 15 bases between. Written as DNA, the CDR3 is TGCGCCAGCAGCTTGTACGGACTCATGGTGGAGACCCAGTACTTC. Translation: CASSLYGLMVETQYF.

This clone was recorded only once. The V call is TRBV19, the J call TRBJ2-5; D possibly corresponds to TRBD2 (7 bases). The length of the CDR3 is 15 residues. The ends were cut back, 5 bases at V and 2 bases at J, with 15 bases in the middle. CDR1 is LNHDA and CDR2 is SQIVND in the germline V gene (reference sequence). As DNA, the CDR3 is TGTGCCAGTAGTCGGAGGGGGGAGGGGCAAGAGACCCAGTACTTC. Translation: CASSRRGEGQETQYF.

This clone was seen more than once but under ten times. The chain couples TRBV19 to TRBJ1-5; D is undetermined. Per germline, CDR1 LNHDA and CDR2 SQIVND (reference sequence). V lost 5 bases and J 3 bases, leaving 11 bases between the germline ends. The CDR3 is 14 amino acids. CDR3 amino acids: CASSGGSLNQPQHF. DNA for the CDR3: TGTGCCAGTAGTGGCGGGTCGCTCAATCAGCCCCAGCATTTT.

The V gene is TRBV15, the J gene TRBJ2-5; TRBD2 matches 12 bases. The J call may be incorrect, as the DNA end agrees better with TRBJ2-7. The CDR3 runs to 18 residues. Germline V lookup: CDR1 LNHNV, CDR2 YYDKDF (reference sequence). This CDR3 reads CATSRAPGWTSGKNEQYF. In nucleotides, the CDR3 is TGTGCCACCAGCAGAGCCCCGGGGTGGACTAGCGGGAAGAACGAGCAGTACTTC.

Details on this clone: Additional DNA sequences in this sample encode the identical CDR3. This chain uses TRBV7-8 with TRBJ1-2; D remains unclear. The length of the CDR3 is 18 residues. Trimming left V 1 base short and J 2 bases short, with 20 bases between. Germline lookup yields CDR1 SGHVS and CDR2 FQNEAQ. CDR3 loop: CASSLEFATAYLNYGYTF. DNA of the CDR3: TGTGCCAGCAGCTTAGAGTTCGCCACCGCCTATCTCAACTATGGCTACACCTTC.